This T cell receptor (beta chain) was found in a study of T cells in Graves' hyperthyroidism and ophthalmopathy. In the study overall: At initial diagnosis, before any treatment had begun, peripheral blood was obtained.

CDR1 and CDR2 from the germline V gene are SGHAT and FQNNGV. This CDR3 has 14 residues. TCR beta CDR3 regions were amplified from RNA transcripts. The study used the HTBI primer set for a first-round RT-PCR of the TCR CDR3. TCRdb reprocessed the multiplex PCR reads with MiXCR, giving one entry per CDR3 protein. The sample records some 600,000 distinct CDR3 sequences, about 15% being singletons. Concerning this clonotype itself: The junction shows a germline mismatch at one end, possibly a read error.

The clonotype was recovered from a woman aged 25 to 39 with Graves' hyperthyroidism that later progressed to Graves' ophthalmopathy. The sample was blood. The rearrangement joins TRBV11-2 to TRBJ2-7; weak D call: TRBD2 (8 bases). Written as DNA, the CDR3 is TGTGCCTGCAGCTTAGCGGGACAGAACTACGAGCAGTACTTC. Translating gives CACSLAGQNYEQYF.